Shown below are 23 T cell receptor beta chains from a single sample sequenced in a study of blood T cell repertoires in COVID-19. Libraries were prepared by immunoSEQ multiplex PCR; TCRdb keeps only in-frame clonotypes and omits some of them. The table lists approximately 260,000 clones, 89% of them singletons. The source material was peripheral blood. The source is a middle-aged woman who had recovered from COVID-19.

This chain links TRBV9 with TRBJ2-1, with D maybe TRBD2 (5 bases). Trimming pared 4 bases from V and 6 bases from J, leaving 14 bases between. This CDR3 has 14 amino acids. Germline-derived CDR1 and CDR2 are SGDLS and YYNGEE. The CDR3 spells CASSPQLVLNEQFF. CDR3 coding DNA: TGTGCCAGCAGCCCCCAACTAGTTCTCAATGAGCAGTTCTTC.

The genes are TRBV9 and TRBJ2-5; TRBD2 might be the D (6 bases). V gave up 0 bases and J gave up 4 bases, with 22 bases separating them. Germline V gene lookup returns CDR1 SGDLS and CDR2 YYNGEE. The CDR3 has 18 residues. The CDR3 DNA is TGTGCCAGCAGCGTAGGATCCCCCAGCCCCGGGACTCTAGAGACCCAGTACTTC. Its translation is CASSVGSPSPGTLETQYF.

The J gene is TRBJ1-1, the V gene TRBV21-1; TRBD1 is the table's D call, not checked against the DNA. TRBV21-1 is assigned pseudogene status. This CDR3 contains 17 residues. The CDR3 sequence is CASSTCPGVRVNTEAFF. In DNA, the CDR3 is TGTGCCAGCAGCACATGCCCAGGGGTAAGGGTGAACACTGAAGCTTTCTTT.

This rearrangement joins TRBV2 to TRBJ2-1; D is uncertain. V gave up 3 bases and J gave up 0 bases, with 6 bases separating them. Germline-derived CDR1 and CDR2 are SNHLY and FYNNEI. The CDR3 has 14 residues. The CDR3 DNA sequence: TGTGCCAGCAGTGATTCCTACTCCTACAATGAGCAGTTCTTC. This codes for CASSDSYSYNEQFF.

This rearrangement joins TRBV7-9 to TRBJ2-1; 8 nucleotides agree with TRBD2. CDR1 and CDR2 (germline): SEHNR, FQNEAQ (reference sequence). J was trimmed by 6 bases and V by 4 bases; bases with no gene match: 11. The CDR3 consists of 16 residues. As DNA, the CDR3 is TGTGCCAGCAGCTCGCAACCGGGACTAGGAGTCAATGAGCAGTTCTTC. It encodes CASSSQPGLGVNEQFF.

The rearrangement links TRBV2 to TRBJ1-4; D is unclear. Between the trimmed V and J ends, which lost 5 bases and 0 bases, there was a span of 10 bases. This CDR3 spans 15 amino acids. Germline CDR1 SNHLY, CDR2 FYNNEI. Here the CDR3 reads CASSLAKSTNEKLFF. DNA for the CDR3: TGTGCCAGCAGTCTAGCAAAATCAACTAATGAAAAACTGTTTTTT.

V gene TRBV2 combines with J gene TRBJ1-6, with 10 bases identical to TRBD1. With V trimmed by 4 bases and J by 10 bases, 13 bases remained unmatched. There are 17 residues in the CDR3. Germline assignment: CDR1 SNHLY and CDR2 FYNNEI. CDR3 residues: CASSGQGAFNFNSPLHF. CDR3 nucleotide sequence: TGTGCCAGCAGTGGACAGGGGGCGTTTAATTTCAACTCACCCCTCCACTTT.

CDR3 in amino acids: CASSLAFGESSYNSPLHF. The CDR3 nucleotides are TGCGCCAGCAGCTTGGCTTTTGGAGAGAGCTCCTATAATTCACCCCTCCACTTT. The chain uses TRBV5-1 and TRBJ1-6; unclear D gene. The CDR3 is 18 residues long. Germline-derived CDR1 and CDR2 are SGHRS and YFSETQ. The V and J ends lost 0 bases and 0 bases respectively, with 13 bases between them.

This clone was found once. V usage is TRBV14 and J usage is TRBJ2-3, with unresolved D. The CDR3 has 13 amino acids. The germline CDR1 and CDR2 sequences are SGHDN and FVKESK. Trimming took off 1 base at V and 6 bases at J, with 8 bases between the two ends. CDR3 DNA: TGTGCCAGCAGCCAAGTTCTTCGGGATACGCAGTATTTT. Translated, it gives CASSQVLRDTQYF.

This chain joins TRBV18 and TRBJ1-6; TRBD1 aligns across 9 bases. With V trimmed by 4 bases and J by 8 bases, 3 bases remained unmatched. The length of the CDR3 is 14 residues. The germline V gene has CDR1 KGHSH and CDR2 LQKENI. CDR3 coding DNA: TGTGCCAGCTCACTGGGACAGGGTGATTCACCCCTCCACTTT. It is translated as CASSLGQGDSPLHF.

The chain joins TRBV7-8 to TRBJ2-3, with TRBD2 matching 8 bases. This CDR3 has 16 residues. Losses at the gene ends were 2 bases for V and 3 bases for J; bases not matched to a gene: 7. From germline, CDR1 is SGHVS and CDR2 FQNEAQ. CDR3 sequence: CASSLIQRERTDTQYF. In DNA, the CDR3 is TGTGCCAGCAGCTTAATTCAGCGGGAGAGAACAGATACGCAGTATTTT.

This clone has just one count. The chain combines TRBV5-1 with TRBJ2-4; a weak D match, TRBD1 (6 bases). From germline, CDR1 is SGHRS and CDR2 YFSETQ. The CDR3 sequence is 15 residues long. V was trimmed by 0 bases and J by 5 bases, leaving 12 bases between them. The CDR3 sequence: CASSLGGLGENIQYF. CDR3 nucleotide sequence: TGCGCCAGCAGCTTGGGGGGGCTTGGCGAAAACATTCAGTACTTC.

A single count supports this clone. This sequence joins TRBV5-1 and TRBJ2-2, with 7 bases identical to TRBD1. The V gene end was trimmed by 0 bases and the J gene end by 5 bases; junction bases not matched to a gene: 10. Looked up from germline, CDR1 is SGHRS and CDR2 is YFSETQ. The CDR3 contains 17 residues. The CDR3 sequence is CASSLVTGVGRTGELFF. CDR3 sequence (DNA): TGCGCCAGCAGCTTGGTAACAGGGGTTGGTCGAACCGGGGAGCTGTTTTTT.

The chain joins TRBV4-1 to TRBJ2-1, with D perhaps TRBD1 (6 bases). The germline V gene encodes CDR1 MGHRA and CDR2 YSYEKL. The CDR3 is made up of 16 amino acids. V dropped 4 bases and J dropped 0 bases, with 13 bases sitting between them. CDR3 in DNA: TGCGCCAGCAGCCCGACAGGCCCCAGCTCCTACAATGAGCAGTTCTTC. It is translated as CASSPTGPSSYNEQFF.

The chain links TRBV5-8 to TRBJ2-7; 8 bases are shared with TRBD2. Germline V gives CDR1 SGHTS, CDR2 YDEGEE. The CDR3 is 13 amino acids. J was trimmed by 2 bases and V by 4 bases; bases with no gene match: 2. The CDR3, as DNA: TGTGCCAGCAGCCGGGGGGGGGCCTACGAGCAGTACGTC. Protein sequence: CASSRGGAYEQYV.

This chain links TRBV5-6 with TRBJ2-3; TRBD2 aligns across 7 bases. Per the germline V gene, CDR1 is SGHDT and CDR2 is YYEEEE. The CDR3 has 14 residues. Germline trimming cut 2 bases from V and 6 bases from J; bases unmatched to any gene: 6. CDR3 in DNA: TGTGCCAGCAGCTTCGGGGGGAGTTGGGATACGCAGTATTTT. Encoded protein: CASSFGGSWDTQYF. Using reference TRBV5-6 and TRBJ2-3 for the parts outside the CDR3, the full variable domain is DAGVTQSPTHLIKTRGQQVTLRCSPKSGHDTVSWYQQALGQGPQFIFQYYEEEERQRGNFPDRFSGHQFPNYSSELNVNALLLGDSALYLCASSFGGSWDTQYFGPGTRLTVL.

The chain carries TRBV5-1 and TRBJ2-7; D is uncertain. The ends were cut back, 2 bases at V and 1 base at J, with 7 bases in the middle. There are 13 residues in the CDR3. Germline V lookup: CDR1 SGHRS, CDR2 YFSETQ. The CDR3 DNA is TGCGCCAGCAGCTTTCCGAGGTCCTACGAGCAGTACGTC. It translates to CASSFPRSYEQYV.

The chain uses TRBV3-1 (or the pseudogene TRBV3-2) and TRBJ2-3; 10 nucleotides agree with TRBD2. Trimming removed 1 base from V and 0 bases from J; junction bases left unmatched: 10. The germline gives CDR1 LGHDT, CDR2 YNNKEL (reference sequence). The CDR3 totals 19 residues. The CDR3 bases are TGTGCCAGCAGCCAAGGTGTAGCGGGAGGCCCTCCCAGCACAGATACGCAGTATTTT. It codes for CASSQGVAGGPPSTDTQYF.

This chain links TRBV9 with TRBJ2-1, with 10 bases lining up with TRBD2. The CDR3 loop spans 16 amino acids. Germline CDR1 is SGDLS and CDR2 is YYNGEE. J lost 5 bases, V lost 3 bases, and 8 bases had no gene match. CDR3 nucleotides: TGTGCCAGCAGCGCGTCTAGCGGGAGCCGGAACAATGAGCAGTTCTTC. Its protein product is CASSASSGSRNNEQFF.

V usage is TRBV3-1 (or the pseudogene TRBV3-2) and J usage is TRBJ2-2, with 7 bases identical to TRBD2. Germline CDR1 reads LGHDT; CDR2 reads YNNKEL (reference sequence). This CDR3 comprises 15 residues. The J segment lost 6 bases and the V segment lost 4 bases, leaving 8 bases of the junction unmatched. The CDR3 here is CASSPISGRAGELFF. DNA for the CDR3: TGTGCCAGCAGCCCCATTAGTGGGAGGGCCGGGGAGCTGTTTTTT.

The chain couples TRBV7-2 to TRBJ2-1; 9 bases match TRBD2. J was trimmed by 4 bases and V by 5 bases; bases with no gene match: 12. Germline CDR1 and CDR2: SGHTA and FQGNSA. The CDR3 has 17 amino acids. CDR3 in amino acids: CASSALPESGGYNEQFF. CDR3 DNA: TGTGCCAGCAGCGCCCTCCCAGAGAGCGGGGGGTACAATGAGCAGTTCTTC. The entire variable domain, with the rest obtained from reference TRBV7-2 and TRBJ2-1, is as follows: GAGVSQSPSNKVTEKGKDVELRCDPISGHTALYWYRQSLGQGLEFLIYFQGNSAPDKSGLPSDRFSAERTGGSVSTLTIQRTQQEDSAVYLCASSALPESGGYNEQFFGPGTRLTVL.

V is TRBV23-1 and J is TRBJ1-4; 8 bases match TRBD1. TRBV23-1 is an ORF, with its function uncertain. The CDR3 has 14 amino acids. V was clipped by 2 bases and J by 8 bases; unmatched bases: 4. Here the CDR3 reads CASSQGQGAEKLFF. CDR3 DNA: TGCGCCAGCAGTCAAGGTCAGGGGGCGGAAAAACTGTTTTTT.

This chain connects TRBV21-1 to TRBJ2-5; no check of the table's D call, TRBD1, against the DNA was made. TRBV21-1 is recorded as a pseudogene. CDR3 length: 14 residues. The CDR3 sequence is CASSMGRGRETQYF. CDR3 bases: TGTGCCAGCAGCATGGGCAGGGGGAGGGAGACCCAGTACTTC.